This TCR beta chain appears in the sequencing data of a study of shared clonotypes between healthy human individuals. The repertoire was sequenced with immunoSEQ multiplex PCR; TCRdb's copy has only in-frame clones and lacks some. The sample shows roughly 2.1 million clones, more than 85% of them seen only once. The V and J ends lost 8 bases and 0 bases respectively, with 11 bases between them. The CDR3 extends over 13 amino acids. CDR1 is MDHEN and CDR2 is SYDVKM in the germline V gene. Naive CD8 cells, CD45RO-negative and positively selected for CCR7, excluded terminally differentiated effector memory CD45RA+ cells. Free of recent acute infections or vaccinations, the donors were healthy HIV-negative adults.

The gene calls are TRBV28 and TRBJ2-7, with D uncertain. What was sequenced was naive CD8+ T cells from PBMCs. This sequence originates from a man younger than 35 in good health. Some clones in this sample may be carry-over from other donors' samples. CDR3 sequence reads: CASGPSGSYEQYF. The CDR3 DNA is TGTGCCAGCGGCCCCAGTGGCTCCTACGAGCAGTACTTC.